This T cell receptor beta chain is from a study of blood T cell repertoires in COVID-19. The CDR3 covers 15 residues. The germline V gene encodes CDR1 MNHEY and CDR2 SVGAGI. The J segment lost 3 bases and the V segment lost 2 bases, leaving 6 bases of the junction unmatched. This clone was seen a handful of times. Libraries were prepared by immunoSEQ multiplex PCR; TCRdb keeps only in-frame clonotypes and omits some of them. In the table there are fewer than 300,000 clones, roughly 85% of which are singletons. This clonotype was sampled from a woman aged 25 to 39 who had recovered from COVID-19. The chain employs TRBV6-5 and TRBJ1-2; 7 bases match TRBD1. The sequencing input was PBMCs or T cells enriched from blood (not recorded which). CDR3 sequence (DNA): TGTGCCAGCAGTTACGACAGGGCCCCGTACTATGGCTACACCTTC. Its translation is CASSYDRAPYYGYTF.